This T cell receptor beta chain was captured by sequencing in a study of T cells in tuberculosis. Looking at the study overall: CD1B tetramers identified T cells specific for mycobacterial lipid GMM. This South African cohort compared adolescents with or without latent tuberculosis against adults with active tuberculosis.

Here immunoSEQ multiplex PCR was the method, and the copy in TCRdb shows in-frame clones only, minus some. The table records tens of thousands of clones, around 87% of them present only once. J gave up 8 bases and V 1 base, and 5 bases lay outside the gene matches. The CDR3 extends over 14 amino acids. Germline CDR1 reads LGHNA; CDR2 reads YNFKEQ. Study-level results: Smaller distances to GMM-specific TCRs suggested their expansion in active tuberculosis.

With respect to this clone: What it binds is unknown.

The sequencing input was PBMCs. The receptor was isolated from a donor aged 10 to 29 with latent tuberculosis or without tuberculosis infection. The rearrangement uses TRBV4-2 and TRBJ2-1; 7 nucleotides agree with TRBD1. DNA of the CDR3: TGTGCCAGCAGCCAAGTTCAGGGGGTCGATGAGCAGTTCTTC. Residues: CASSQVQGVDEQFF.